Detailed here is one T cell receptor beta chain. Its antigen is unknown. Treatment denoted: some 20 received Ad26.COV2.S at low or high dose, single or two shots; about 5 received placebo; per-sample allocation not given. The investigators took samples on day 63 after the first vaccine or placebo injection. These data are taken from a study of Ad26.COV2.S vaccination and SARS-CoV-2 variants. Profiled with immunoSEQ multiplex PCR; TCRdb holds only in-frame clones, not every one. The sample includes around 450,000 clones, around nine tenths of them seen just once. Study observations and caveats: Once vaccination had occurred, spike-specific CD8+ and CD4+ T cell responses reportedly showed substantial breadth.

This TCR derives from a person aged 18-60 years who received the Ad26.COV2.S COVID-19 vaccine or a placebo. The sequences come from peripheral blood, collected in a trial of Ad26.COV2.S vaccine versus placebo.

The CDR3 loop reads CSVETGSYEQYF. The CDR3 DNA reads as TGCAGCGTGGAGACAGGGTCCTACGAGCAGTACTTC. The chain has TRBV29-1 and TRBJ2-7, with 7 bases lining up with TRBD1. With 6 bases clipped from V and 1 base from J, the junction kept 3 bases outside the gene matches. The CDR3 loop spans 12 amino acids. CDR1 and CDR2 (germline): SQVTM, ANQGSEA.